This T cell receptor beta chain was identified during a study of blood T cell repertoires in COVID-19. Study background: COVID-19 samples from acute and convalescent phases originated in the United States, Italy and Spain. Nucleic acid was either cDNA or gDNA, and it came from T cells, B-cell-depleted T cells, or PBMCs.

Measured with immunoSEQ multiplex PCR; TCRdb has only the in-frame clones, and not every one. The repertoire consists of under 300,000 clones, with about 80% occurring once and the leading ten covering 3.3%. Germline-derived CDR1 and CDR2 are ENHRY and SYGVKD. The J segment lost 7 bases and the V segment lost 7 bases, leaving 8 bases of the junction unmatched. There are 15 residues in the CDR3. The sample consisted of peripheral blood. V gene TRBV10-3 combines with J gene TRBJ2-1, with 12 nucleotides matching TRBD2. This receptor was taken from a woman of 80 years or more with acute or convalescent COVID-19. CDR3 coding DNA: TGTGCCATCAACGATCTAGCGGGAGGGCCTAATGAGCAGTTCTTC. This sequence encodes CAINDLAGGPNEQFF.